This T cell receptor beta chain derives from a study of tumor-infiltrating lymphocytes in primary liver carcinoma. Points on this clonotype: Its specificity is not known.

It was from around 18-30 mg of unsorted bulk tissue that RNA and DNA were co-extracted. Sampling was performed at five separate regions of each tumor. V lost 10 bases and J 4 bases, leaving 19 bases between the germline ends. CDR3 length equals 14 residues. Total RNA (approximately 450 ng) served as template for TCR beta cDNA synthesis primed by a constant-region primer. TCR beta libraries came from three nested multiplex PCR rounds using slightly modified ARM-PCR. The two initial PCR rounds, 9 to 11 cycles each, used TRBV1-TRBV30 forward and C-beta reverse primers. MiXCR, applied by TCRdb to the multiplex PCR reads, yields one record per CDR3 protein. In the table there are about 110,000 distinct CDR3 sequences, roughly 85% of which are singletons. Findings and caveats of the study: About 7.5-25% of top clones, no more, were shared by all five regions.

V is TRBV12-3 or TRBV12-4 and J is TRBJ2-5; D might be TRBD1 or TRBD2, each matching 6 bases. Sequenced input: liver tumor tissue from sampling region 3. Sample subset: tumor region T3, left-lateral pole. The TCR sequence derives from a man in his forties with primary liver carcinoma and hepatitis B virus infection. The DNA for the CDR3 is TGTGCCAACAATACCATACAGGGAGGAGAGACCCAGTACTTC. It yields the protein CANNTIQGGETQYF.